The next 24 T cell receptor beta chains were all read from a single sample in a study of T-cell reconstitution after alpha-beta-depleted transplantation in children. Researchers prepared the TCRbeta library using unique molecular identifiers, the study reports. One entry per CDR3 protein results from TCRdb running MiXCR on the PCR reads. The sample records 70,000 to 95,000 distinct CDR3 sequences, roughly an eighth being singletons. The sample was PBMCs from the stem cell graft donor, taken from the stem cell graft. The receptors here all came from a human donor who donated a stem cell graft to a child with inherited bone marrow failure.

J is TRBJ2-5 and V is TRBV7-2, with 7 bases identical to TRBD1. The CDR3 is 14 residues long. Germline loops: CDR1 SGHTA, CDR2 FQGNSA. The ends lost 6 bases at V and 2 bases at J; junction bases unmatched: 6. The CDR3 region is CASRRGQGQETQYF. CDR3 in DNA: TGTGCCAGCAGGAGGGGGCAGGGACAAGAGACCCAGTACTTC.

This clonotype was observed many times. The chain combines TRBV7-2 with TRBJ2-2; possible D gene TRBD1, 6 bases. The germline V gene encodes CDR1 SGHTA and CDR2 FQGNSA. This CDR3 spans 14 amino acids. V lost 2 bases to trimming and J lost 4 bases, with 8 bases between them. Here the CDR3 DNA reads TGTGCCAGCAGCTTAAGGACAGCCACCGGGGAGCTGTTTTTT. This encodes CASSLRTATGELFF. Complete variable domain (other parts from reference TRBV7-2 and TRBJ2-2): GAGVSQSPSNKVTEKGKDVELRCDPISGHTALYWYRQSLGQGLEFLIYFQGNSAPDKSGLPSDRFSAERTGGSVSTLTIQRTQQEDSAVYLCASSLRTATGELFFGEGSRLTVL.

This clonotype has at least ten counts. The V call is TRBV27, the J call TRBJ2-3; TRBD2 is a possible D gene (5 bases). Per germline, CDR1 MNHEY and CDR2 SMNVEV (reference sequence). The CDR3 spans 13 residues. Between the trimmed V and J ends, which lost 4 bases and 4 bases, there was a span of 9 bases. CDR3 DNA: TGTGCCAGCAGTTCCGGGGTTGCAGATACGCAGTATTTT. It translates to CASSSGVADTQYF.

This clonotype was recorded at least ten times. This sequence joins TRBV28 and TRBJ2-1; D possibly corresponds to TRBD2 (5 bases). This CDR3 is built from 12 residues. CDR1 and CDR2 (germline): MDHEN, SYDVKM. Trimming took 6 bases from V and 9 from J, leaving 12 bases between them. The CDR3 nucleotides are TGTGCCAGCAGCTTACTAGGCGGTGAGCAGTTCTTC. This translates into CASSLLGGEQFF.

This clonotype appeared a few times. The chain is built from TRBV18 and TRBJ2-1, with TRBD2 identical over 7 bases. The junction had 21 bases not matched to a gene; V was cut back by 1 base and J by 6 bases. Germline values: CDR1 KGHSH, CDR2 LQKENI. CDR3 length: 20 amino acids. The DNA of the CDR3 is TGTGCCAGCTCACCACGTTCCCTAGCGGAACGAGCCCCCACCCCCAATGAGCAGTTCTTC. Protein: CASSPRSLAERAPTPNEQFF. The complete variable domain, with remaining parts taken from reference TRBV18 and TRBJ2-1, reads NAGVMQNPRHLVRRRGQEARLRCSPMKGHSHVYWYRQLPEEGLKFMVYLQKENIIDESGMPKERFSAEFPKEGPSILRIQQVVRGDSAAYFCASSPRSLAERAPTPNEQFFGPGTRLTVL.

At least ten counts were recorded for this clonotype. The chain has TRBV5-1 and TRBJ1-4; D not resolved. CDR3 size: 16 residues. The V end was cut by 0 bases, the J end by 0 bases, with 9 bases between. Germline V gene data show CDR1 as SGHRS and CDR2 as YFSETQ. The CDR3 sequence: CASSLDVGATNEKLFF. CDR3 nucleotides: TGCGCCAGCAGCTTGGATGTGGGAGCAACTAATGAAAAACTGTTTTTT.

The chain joins TRBV5-1 to TRBJ2-2; maybe TRBD1 (5 bases). The CDR3 length is 15 residues. V was trimmed by 8 bases and J by 4 bases, leaving 18 bases between them. CDR1 and CDR2 from the germline V gene are SGHRS and YFSETQ. The CDR3: CARSLSDRITGELFF. In DNA, the CDR3 is TGCGCCAGGAGCCTCTCCGACAGAATCACCGGGGAGCTGTTTTTT.

Many counts were recorded for this clonotype. The J gene is TRBJ2-3, the V gene TRBV11-2; TRBD1 matches 7 bases. Germline values: CDR1 SGHAT, CDR2 FQNNGV. The length of the CDR3 is 16 residues. Losses at the gene ends were 4 bases for V and 1 base for J; bases not matched to a gene: 8. The CDR3 coding sequence is TGTGCCAGCAGCTCCCGGACAGGCTCCGGCACAGATACGCAGTATTTT. Protein sequence: CASSSRTGSGTDTQYF.

In its sample, this clonotype was seen many times. V is TRBV9 and J is TRBJ2-5; 7 bases map to TRBD2. The V and J ends lost 5 bases and 5 bases, in that order; junction bases with no gene match: 15. Germline V gene data show CDR1 as SGDLS and CDR2 as YYNGEE. The CDR3 loop spans 16 amino acids. In DNA, the CDR3 is TGTGCCAGCAGTCTTCCCCCTTCGGGGGGTGGGGAGACCCAGTACTTC. Residues: CASSLPPSGGGETQYF.

This clonotype was seen repeatedly, ten times or more. This chain links TRBV7-9 with TRBJ2-7; 10 positions match TRBD2. Per the germline V gene, CDR1 is SEHNR and CDR2 is FQNEAQ (reference sequence). V was clipped by 1 base and J by 7 bases; unmatched bases: 7. The CDR3 contains 15 residues. In nucleotides, the CDR3 is TGTGCCAGCAGCTTAGGGCTAGCGGGAGTTTGGGAGCAGTACTTC. Protein: CASSLGLAGVWEQYF.

At least ten counts were recorded for this clonotype. The chain employs TRBV5-1 and TRBJ2-3, with D maybe TRBD1 (5 bases). This CDR3 contains 15 residues. CDR1 SGHRS and CDR2 YFSETQ come from the germline V gene. Deletions cut 4 bases from V and 0 bases from J, with 12 bases between. The CDR3 region is CASSMTDISTDTQYF. The CDR3 bases are TGCGCCAGCAGCATGACAGATATTAGCACAGATACGCAGTATTTT.

The table lists this clonotype with many counts. This chain links TRBV9 with TRBJ2-1, with TRBD2 identical over 7 bases. The ends lost 1 base at V and 7 bases at J; junction bases unmatched: 2. This CDR3 is 13 amino acids long. Germline V gives CDR1 SGDLS, CDR2 YYNGEE. CDR3 protein: CASSVSGANEQFF. The CDR3 nucleotides read TGTGCCAGCAGCGTAAGCGGGGCGAATGAGCAGTTCTTC.

V gene TRBV11-1 combines with J gene TRBJ1-2, with TRBD1 as a possible D gene (6 bases). CDR3 length equals 14 residues. V lost 8 bases and J 0 bases, leaving 13 bases between the germline ends. In germline, CDR1 is SGHAT, CDR2 FQDESV (reference sequence). The CDR3 sequence is CASQQGTANYGYTF. CDR3 in DNA: TGTGCCAGCCAACAGGGCACCGCTAACTATGGCTACACCTTC.

This clonotype came up many times. The V gene is TRBV5-1, the J gene TRBJ1-2; D perhaps matches TRBD1 (5 bases). Trimming removed 7 bases from V and 6 bases from J, with 25 bases in between. The CDR3 length is 16 residues. Germline loops: CDR1 SGHRS, CDR2 YFSETQ. CDR3 region: CASYPTAGGGPDGYTF. The CDR3 DNA reads TGCGCCAGCTATCCGACGGCTGGGGGGGGTCCTGATGGCTACACCTTC.

This clonotype was seen repeatedly, ten times or more. The J gene is TRBJ2-4, the V gene TRBV20-1; maybe TRBD2 (6 bases). This CDR3 comprises 13 residues. The germline V and J ends were trimmed by 0 bases and 7 bases, with 10 bases remaining between them. Germline V gene data show CDR1 as DFQATT and CDR2 as SNEGSKA (reference sequence). CDR3 sequence: CSARDRLANIQYF. In DNA, the CDR3 is TGCAGTGCTAGAGATAGGCTAGCGAACATTCAGTACTTC.

V usage is TRBV2 and J usage is TRBJ1-3; D might be TRBD1 (5 bases). CDR1 and CDR2 from the germline V gene are SNHLY and FYNNEI. V lost 6 bases to trimming and J lost 5 bases, with 14 bases between them. The CDR3 runs 14 residues. This chain's CDR3 is CASRASDSRNTIYF. CDR3 coding DNA: TGTGCCAGCAGGGCCTCCGACAGTCGAAACACCATATATTTT.

The sample holds many counts of this clonotype. The genes are TRBV7-9 and TRBJ2-7; a weak D match, TRBD1 (5 bases). Germline V gives CDR1 SEHNR, CDR2 FQNEAQ (reference sequence). Trimming took 5 bases from V and 2 from J, leaving 13 bases between them. This CDR3 region has 14 residues. In DNA, the CDR3 is TGTGCCAGCAGCCCCCAAGGGGCGCCCTACGAGCAGTACTTC. Protein: CASSPQGAPYEQYF.

This chain joins TRBV12-3 or TRBV12-4 and TRBJ1-5; D call uncertain. This CDR3 has 15 amino acids. Trimming took off 3 bases at V and 0 bases at J, with 9 bases between the two ends. CDR3 loop: CASSFTEYSNQPQHF. CDR3 sequence (DNA): TGTGCCAGCAGTTTCACAGAATATAGCAATCAGCCCCAGCATTTT.

This clonotype was seen at least ten times. The CDR3 nucleotides are TGCGCCAGCAGCTCTGACAGGGAGGACACCATATATTTT. It is translated as CASSSDREDTIYF. V usage is TRBV5-1 and J usage is TRBJ1-3; 7 bases agree with TRBD1. V lost 3 bases to trimming and J lost 8 bases; unmatched junction nucleotides: 5. The CDR3 is 13 residues long. From germline, CDR1 is SGHRS and CDR2 YFSETQ.

The CDR3: CSAASGAYEQYF. CDR3 bases: TGCAGTGCCGCGTCCGGGGCCTACGAGCAGTACTTC. The rearrangement uses TRBV20-1 and TRBJ2-7; D possibly corresponds to TRBD2 (5 bases). V was shortened by 6 bases and J by 2 bases, with 11 bases between the two germline ends. CDR1 and CDR2 (germline): DFQATT, SNEGSKA (reference sequence). The CDR3 is 12 amino acids.

At least ten counts were recorded for this clonotype. This chain uses TRBV20-1 with TRBJ1-5, with D uncertain. The CDR3 consists of 13 residues. Germline V gives CDR1 DFQATT, CDR2 SNEGSKA (reference sequence). The germline V and J ends were trimmed by 1 base and 7 bases, with 11 bases remaining between them. The CDR3 loop is CSARGPEGQPQHF. CDR3 nucleotides: TGCAGTGCTAGAGGGCCCGAGGGACAGCCCCAGCATTTT.

This clonotype was recorded many times. The chain carries TRBV20-1 and TRBJ1-5; possibly TRBD1 for D (5 bases). In germline, CDR1 is DFQATT, CDR2 SNEGSKA (reference sequence). Trimming took off 6 bases at V and 0 bases at J, with 12 bases between the two ends. The CDR3 spans 14 residues. The CDR3 sequence: CSASNTGSNQPQHF. The CDR3 DNA is TGCAGTGCCTCTAATACAGGTAGCAATCAGCCCCAGCATTTT.

This clonotype was counted at least ten times. V and J are TRBV7-3 and TRBJ2-3; TRBD1 matches 12 bases. The CDR3 contains 16 residues. CDR1 is SGHTA and CDR2 is FQGTGA in the germline V gene. V shed 3 bases, J shed 2 bases, and the junction held 3 bases outside the gene matches. CDR3 residues: CASSFGTGGVTDTQYF. The CDR3 region has the DNA TGTGCCAGCAGCTTCGGGACAGGGGGCGTCACAGATACGCAGTATTTT. Full variable domain (outside the CDR3, taken from reference TRBV7-3 and TRBJ2-3): GAGVSQTPSNKVTEKGKYVELRCDPISGHTALYWYRQSLGQGPEFLIYFQGTGAADDSGLPNDRFFAVRPEGSVSTLKIQRTERGDSAVYLCASSFGTGGVTDTQYFGPGTRLTVL.

This clonotype was detected ten times or more. This chain connects TRBV4-2 to TRBJ2-1; D remains unclear. This CDR3 has 12 residues. V was cut by 1 base and J by 6 bases, with 4 bases left in between. Per germline, CDR1 LGHNA and CDR2 YNFKEQ. CDR3 in DNA: TGTGCCAGCAGCCAAGTGAGCAATGAGCAGTTCTTC. This translates into CASSQVSNEQFF.